This TCR beta chain was sequenced during a study of OX40 agonist ivuxolimab in advanced cancers. Findings of the study overall: CD8+ T cells were the subset that, on average, had more expanded clones than CD4+.

Only in-frame clones appear in the TCRdb table, and some are missing; sequencing was by immunoSEQ multiplex PCR. The profile shows more than 45,000 clones, roughly 84% of them singletons. Germline CDR1 reads SNHLY; CDR2 reads FYNNEI. The V end lost 5 bases, the J end lost 8 bases, and 12 bases lay between the germline ends. The CDR3 length is 12 residues. As regards this clone: Its matching antigen is unknown.

The sample in question was CD4+ or CD8+ T cells sorted from blood, obtained in a trial of the OX40 agonist ivuxolimab. This sequence was found in an adult with an advanced solid tumor such as melanoma, head and neck, liver or kidney cancer. The chain is built from TRBV2 and TRBJ1-2, with D hard to call. The CDR3 sequence is CASSPPVGGYTF. In nucleotides, the CDR3 is TGTGCCAGCAGTCCCCCGGTCGGCGGCTACACCTTC.